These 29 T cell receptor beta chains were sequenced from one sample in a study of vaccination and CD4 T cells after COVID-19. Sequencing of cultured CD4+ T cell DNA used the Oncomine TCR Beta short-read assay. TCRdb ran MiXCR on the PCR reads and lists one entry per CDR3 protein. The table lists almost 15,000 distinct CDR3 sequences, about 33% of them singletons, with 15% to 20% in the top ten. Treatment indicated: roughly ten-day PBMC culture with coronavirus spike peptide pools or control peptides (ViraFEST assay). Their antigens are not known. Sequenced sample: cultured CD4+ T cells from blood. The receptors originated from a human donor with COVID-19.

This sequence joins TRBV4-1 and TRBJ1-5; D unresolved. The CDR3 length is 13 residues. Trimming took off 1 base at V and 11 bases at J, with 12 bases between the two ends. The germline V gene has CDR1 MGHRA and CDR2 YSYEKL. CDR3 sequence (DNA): TGCGCCAGCAGCCAAGTTCCCGGGGAGGCCCAGCATTTT. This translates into CASSQVPGEAQHF.

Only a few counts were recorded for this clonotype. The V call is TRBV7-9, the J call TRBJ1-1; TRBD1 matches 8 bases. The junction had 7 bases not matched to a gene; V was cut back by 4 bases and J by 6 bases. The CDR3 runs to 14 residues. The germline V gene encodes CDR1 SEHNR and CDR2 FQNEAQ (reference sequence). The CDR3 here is CASSSFGQGSEAFF. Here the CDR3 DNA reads TGTGCCAGCAGCTCTTTCGGACAGGGCTCTGAAGCTTTCTTT.

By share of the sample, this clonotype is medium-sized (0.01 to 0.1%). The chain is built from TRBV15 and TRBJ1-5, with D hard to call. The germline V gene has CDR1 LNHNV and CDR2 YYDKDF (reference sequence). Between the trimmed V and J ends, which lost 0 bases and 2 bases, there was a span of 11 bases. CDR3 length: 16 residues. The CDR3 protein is CATSRDHIVGNQPQHF. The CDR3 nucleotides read TGTGCCACCAGCAGAGATCATATAGTCGGCAATCAGCCCCAGCATTTT.

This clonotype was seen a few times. The DNA for the CDR3 is TGTGCCAGCAGTCAAGGACAGGGAAACACCATATATTTT. The encoded protein is CASSQGQGNTIYF. The V and J genes are TRBV6-1 and TRBJ1-3, with a weak D call TRBD1 (6 bases). The CDR3 extends over 13 amino acids. Germline V lookup: CDR1 MNHNS, CDR2 SASEGT. Trimming stripped 5 bases from V and 4 bases from J, with 9 bases between.

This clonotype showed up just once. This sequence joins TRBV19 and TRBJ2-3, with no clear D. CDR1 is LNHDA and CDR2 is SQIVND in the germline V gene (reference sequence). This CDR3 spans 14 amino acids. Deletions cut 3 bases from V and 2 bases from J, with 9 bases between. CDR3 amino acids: CASSIGAATDTQYF. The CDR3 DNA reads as TGTGCCAGTAGTATTGGCGCAGCCACAGATACGCAGTATTTT.

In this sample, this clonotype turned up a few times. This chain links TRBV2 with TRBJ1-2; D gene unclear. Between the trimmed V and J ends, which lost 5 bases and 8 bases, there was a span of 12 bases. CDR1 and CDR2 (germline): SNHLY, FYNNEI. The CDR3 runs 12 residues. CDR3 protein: CASSPDTVGYTF. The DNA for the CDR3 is TGTGCCAGCAGTCCCGACACGGTAGGCTACACCTTC.

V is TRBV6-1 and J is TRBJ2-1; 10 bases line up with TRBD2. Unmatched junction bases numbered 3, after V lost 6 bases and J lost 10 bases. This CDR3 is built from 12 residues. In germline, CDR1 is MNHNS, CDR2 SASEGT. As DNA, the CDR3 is TGTGCCAGCAGGGAGACTAGCGGGGAGCAGTTCTTC. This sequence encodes CASRETSGEQFF.

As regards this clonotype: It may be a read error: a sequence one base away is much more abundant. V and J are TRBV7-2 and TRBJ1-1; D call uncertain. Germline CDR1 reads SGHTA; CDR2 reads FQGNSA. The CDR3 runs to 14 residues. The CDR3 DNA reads TGTGCCAGCAGCTGGAGGATTATGAACACTGAAGCTTCCTTT. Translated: CASSWRIMNTEASF. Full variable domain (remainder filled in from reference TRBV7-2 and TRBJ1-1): GAGVSQSPSNKVTEKGKDVELRCDPISGHTALYWYRQSLGQGLEFLIYFQGNSAPDKSGLPSDRFSAERTGGSVSTLTIQRTQQEDSAVYLCASSWRIMNTEASFGQGTRLTVV.

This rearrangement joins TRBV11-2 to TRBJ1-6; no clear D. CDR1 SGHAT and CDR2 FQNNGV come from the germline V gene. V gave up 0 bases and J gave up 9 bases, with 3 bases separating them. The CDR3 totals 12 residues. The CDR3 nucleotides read TGTGCCAGCAGCTTAGAGGTTTCACCCCTCCACTTT. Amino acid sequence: CASSLEVSPLHF. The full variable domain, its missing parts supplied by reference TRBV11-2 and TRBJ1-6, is EAGVAQSPRYKIIEKRQSVAFWCNPISGHATLYWYQQILGQGPKLLIQFQNNGVVDDSQLPKDRFSAERLKGVDSTLKIQPAKLEDSAVYLCASSLEVSPLHFGNGTRLTVT.

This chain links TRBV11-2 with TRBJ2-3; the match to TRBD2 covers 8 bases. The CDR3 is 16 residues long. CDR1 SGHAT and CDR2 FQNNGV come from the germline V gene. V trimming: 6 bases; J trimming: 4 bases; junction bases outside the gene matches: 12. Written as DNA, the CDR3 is TGTGCCAGCAGGGTTAGCGGGGCCGTAAGTGCAGATACGCAGTATTTT. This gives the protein CASRVSGAVSADTQYF.

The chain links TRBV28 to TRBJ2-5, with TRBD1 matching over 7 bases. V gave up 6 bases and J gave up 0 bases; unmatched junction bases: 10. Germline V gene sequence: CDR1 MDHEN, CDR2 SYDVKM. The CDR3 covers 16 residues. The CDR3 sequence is CASSQTGTAYQETQYF. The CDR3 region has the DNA TGTGCCAGCAGCCAAACCGGGACAGCGTACCAAGAGACCCAGTACTTC.

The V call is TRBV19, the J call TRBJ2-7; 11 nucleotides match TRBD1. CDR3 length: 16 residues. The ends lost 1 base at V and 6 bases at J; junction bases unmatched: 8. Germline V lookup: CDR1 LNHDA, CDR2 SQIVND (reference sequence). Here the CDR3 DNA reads TGTGCCAGTAGTATAGTGTCCGGGACAGGGGGAGGCGAGCAGTACTTC. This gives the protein CASSIVSGTGGGEQYF.

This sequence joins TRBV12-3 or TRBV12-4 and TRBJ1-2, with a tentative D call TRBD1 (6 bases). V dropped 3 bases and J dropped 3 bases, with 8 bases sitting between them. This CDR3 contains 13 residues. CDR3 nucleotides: TGTGCCAGCAGTTTGGGGGGCTACTATGGCTACACCTTC. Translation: CASSLGGYYGYTF.

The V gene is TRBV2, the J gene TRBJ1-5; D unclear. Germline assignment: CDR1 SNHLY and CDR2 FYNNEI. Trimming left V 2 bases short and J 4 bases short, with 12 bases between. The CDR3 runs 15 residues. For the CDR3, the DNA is TGTGCCAGCAGTGAACTCCCCGAATTTAATCAGCCCCAGCATTTT. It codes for CASSELPEFNQPQHF.

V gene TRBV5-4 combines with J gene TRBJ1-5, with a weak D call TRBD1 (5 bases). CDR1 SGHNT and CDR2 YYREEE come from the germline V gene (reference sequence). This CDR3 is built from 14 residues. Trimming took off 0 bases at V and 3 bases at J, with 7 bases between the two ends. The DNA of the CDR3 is TGTGCCAGCAGCTTGGCCGGGGCCAATCAGCCCCAGCATTTT. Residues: CASSLAGANQPQHF.

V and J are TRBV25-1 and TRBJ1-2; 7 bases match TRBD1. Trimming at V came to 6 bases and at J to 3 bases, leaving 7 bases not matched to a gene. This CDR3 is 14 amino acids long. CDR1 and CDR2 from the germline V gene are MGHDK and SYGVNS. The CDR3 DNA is TGTGCCAGCAGCTCAACGGGACAGTACTATGGCTACACCTTC. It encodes CASSSTGQYYGYTF.

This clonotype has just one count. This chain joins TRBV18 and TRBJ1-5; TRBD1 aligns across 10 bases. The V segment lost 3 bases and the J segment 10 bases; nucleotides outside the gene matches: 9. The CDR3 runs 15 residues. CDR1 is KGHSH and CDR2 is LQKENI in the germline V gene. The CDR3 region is CASSPSGTGVRPQHF. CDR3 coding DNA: TGTGCCAGCTCACCGTCCGGGACAGGGGTTCGACCCCAGCATTTT.

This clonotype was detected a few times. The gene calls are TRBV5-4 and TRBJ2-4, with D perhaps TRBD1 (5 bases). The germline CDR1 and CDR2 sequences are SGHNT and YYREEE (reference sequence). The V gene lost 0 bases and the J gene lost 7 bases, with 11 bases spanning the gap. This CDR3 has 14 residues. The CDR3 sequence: CASSLGGLTNIQYF. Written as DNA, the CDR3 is TGTGCCAGCAGCTTGGGGGGCTTAACGAACATTCAGTACTTC. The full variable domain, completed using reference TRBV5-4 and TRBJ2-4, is ETGVTQSPTHLIKTRGQQVTLRCSSQSGHNTVSWYQQALGQGPQFIFQYYREEENGRGNFPPRFSGLQFPNYSSELNVNALELDDSALYLCASSLGGLTNIQYFGAGTRLSVL.

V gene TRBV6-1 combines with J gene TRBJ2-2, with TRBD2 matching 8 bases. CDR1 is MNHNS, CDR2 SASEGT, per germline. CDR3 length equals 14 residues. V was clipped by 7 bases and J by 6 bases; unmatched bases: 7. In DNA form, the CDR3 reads TGTGCCAGCAAATATTCGGGGGGGTCCGGGGAGCTGTTTTTT. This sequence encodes CASKYSGGSGELFF.

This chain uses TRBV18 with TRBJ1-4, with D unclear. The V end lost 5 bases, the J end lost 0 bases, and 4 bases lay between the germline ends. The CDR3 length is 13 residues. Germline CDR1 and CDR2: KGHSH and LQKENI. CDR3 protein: CASSRATNEKLFF. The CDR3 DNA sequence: TGTGCCAGCTCAAGAGCAACTAATGAAAAACTGTTTTTT.

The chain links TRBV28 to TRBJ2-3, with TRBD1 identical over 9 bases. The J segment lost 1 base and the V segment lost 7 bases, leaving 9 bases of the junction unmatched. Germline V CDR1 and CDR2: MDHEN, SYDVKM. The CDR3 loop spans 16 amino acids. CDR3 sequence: CASTHRGRVGTDTQYF. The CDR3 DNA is TGTGCCAGCACCCACAGGGGGCGTGTTGGCACAGATACGCAGTATTTT.

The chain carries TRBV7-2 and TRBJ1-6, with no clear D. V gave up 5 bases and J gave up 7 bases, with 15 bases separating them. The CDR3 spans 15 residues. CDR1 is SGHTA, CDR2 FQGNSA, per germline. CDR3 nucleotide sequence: TGTGCCAGCAGCCAAGTGTCAGGTGGGAATTCACCCCTCCACTTT. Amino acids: CASSQVSGGNSPLHF.

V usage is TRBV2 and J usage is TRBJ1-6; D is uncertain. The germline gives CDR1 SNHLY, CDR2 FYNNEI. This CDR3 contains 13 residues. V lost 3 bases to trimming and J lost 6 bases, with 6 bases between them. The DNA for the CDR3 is TGTGCCAGCAGTGACTTTCCTAATTCACCCCTCCACTTT. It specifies CASSDFPNSPLHF.

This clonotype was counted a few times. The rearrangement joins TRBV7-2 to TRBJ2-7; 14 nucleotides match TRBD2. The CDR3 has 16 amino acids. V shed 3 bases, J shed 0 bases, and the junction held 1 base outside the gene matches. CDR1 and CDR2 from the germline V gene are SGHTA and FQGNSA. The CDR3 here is CASSLGLAGASYEQYF. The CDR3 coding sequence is TGTGCCAGCAGCTTGGGACTAGCGGGGGCCTCCTACGAGCAGTACTTC.

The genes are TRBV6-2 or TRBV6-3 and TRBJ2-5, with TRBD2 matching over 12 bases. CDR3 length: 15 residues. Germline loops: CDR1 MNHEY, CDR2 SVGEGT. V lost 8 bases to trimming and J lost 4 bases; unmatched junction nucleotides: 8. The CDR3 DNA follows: TGTGCCAGCCGCAGACTAGCGGGGGTTTTAGAGACCCAGTACTTC. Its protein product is CASRRLAGVLETQYF.

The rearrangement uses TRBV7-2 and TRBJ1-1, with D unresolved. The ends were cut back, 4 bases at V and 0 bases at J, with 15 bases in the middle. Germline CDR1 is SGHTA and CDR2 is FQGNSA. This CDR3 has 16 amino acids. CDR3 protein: CASSYSVRYMNTEAFF. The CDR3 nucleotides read TGTGCCAGCAGCTACTCTGTCCGATACATGAACACTGAAGCTTTCTTT.

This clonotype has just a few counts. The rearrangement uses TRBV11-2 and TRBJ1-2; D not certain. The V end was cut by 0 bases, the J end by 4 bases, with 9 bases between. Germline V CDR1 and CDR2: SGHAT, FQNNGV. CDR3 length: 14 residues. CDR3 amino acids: CASSLELSIYGYTF. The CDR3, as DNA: TGTGCCAGCAGCTTAGAGCTTTCTATCTATGGCTACACCTTC.

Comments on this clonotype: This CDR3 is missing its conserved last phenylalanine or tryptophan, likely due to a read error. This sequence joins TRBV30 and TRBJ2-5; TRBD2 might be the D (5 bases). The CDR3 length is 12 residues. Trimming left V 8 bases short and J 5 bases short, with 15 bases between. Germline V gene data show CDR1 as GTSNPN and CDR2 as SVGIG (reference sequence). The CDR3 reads CATLAFSETQYS. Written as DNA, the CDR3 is TGTGCCACCTTAGCGTTTTCGGAGACCCAGTACTCC.

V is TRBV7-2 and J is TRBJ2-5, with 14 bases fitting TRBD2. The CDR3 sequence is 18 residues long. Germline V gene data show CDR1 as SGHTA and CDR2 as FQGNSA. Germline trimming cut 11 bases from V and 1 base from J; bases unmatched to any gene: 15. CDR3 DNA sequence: TGTGCCGGTGGACGTGGACTAGCGGGGGGCCGACCCCAAGAGACCCAGTACTTC. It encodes CAGGRGLAGGRPQETQYF.